This entry describes one T cell receptor (beta chain). Antigen specificity is unknown. The data belong to a study of shared clonotypes between healthy human individuals. Study as a whole: CD8 memory received one plate per donor, CD8 naive two, CD4 memory three and CD4 naive three. Findings and limits, study-wide: Naive subsets tended to show greater estimated richness than memory subsets. A small donor pool kept down the genetic and exposure-history diversity that was represented.

Splitting of CD4+ cells produced CD45RA+ naive and CD45RA-negative memory subsets. After removal of 4 bases from V and 2 bases from J, the junction contained 8 bases not matched to a gene. This CDR3 is 15 amino acids long. Germline V CDR1 and CDR2: SGHTS, YDEGEE. The repertoire was sequenced with immunoSEQ multiplex PCR; TCRdb's copy has only in-frame clones and lacks some. This table holds 2.3 million or so clones, 93% found once. What was sequenced was naive CD4+ T cells from PBMCs. Noted subset: CD45RA+ positively selected. The rearrangement uses TRBV5-8 and TRBJ2-5; 7 positions match TRBD2. The receptor's source is a man aged 18 to 30 in good health. Some clones in this sample may be carry-over from other donors' samples. The CDR3 reads CASSGRAAEQETQYF. The CDR3 nucleotides read TGTGCCAGCAGCGGGAGGGCAGCGGAACAAGAGACCCAGTACTTC.